The entry that follows covers one TCR beta chain sequence. The target antigen is unknown. No neoadjuvant therapy was given to the selected pancreatic ductal adenocarcinoma patients before their surgery. The CDR3 has 13 residues. The germline gives CDR1 SGHVS, CDR2 FNYEAQ. Trimming pared 5 bases from V and 4 bases from J, leaving 11 bases between. This sample is part of a study of T cells in pancreatic ductal adenocarcinoma. General study results and limits: Unique clonotypes were 7.5 to 8.5-fold more numerous in blood than in tumor.

The protocol was immunoSEQ multiplex PCR, while the TCRdb copy is restricted to in-frame clones and leaves out a portion. The sample has about 100,000 clones, about 96% seen once. Sequencing was done on a sample of PBMCs. The receptor's source is a human donor with pancreatic ductal adenocarcinoma. The chain is built from TRBV7-6 and TRBJ2-5; unclear D gene. In DNA, the CDR3 is TGTGCCAGCAGCAACGTAGCCCGAGAGACCCAGTACTTC. It translates to CASSNVARETQYF.